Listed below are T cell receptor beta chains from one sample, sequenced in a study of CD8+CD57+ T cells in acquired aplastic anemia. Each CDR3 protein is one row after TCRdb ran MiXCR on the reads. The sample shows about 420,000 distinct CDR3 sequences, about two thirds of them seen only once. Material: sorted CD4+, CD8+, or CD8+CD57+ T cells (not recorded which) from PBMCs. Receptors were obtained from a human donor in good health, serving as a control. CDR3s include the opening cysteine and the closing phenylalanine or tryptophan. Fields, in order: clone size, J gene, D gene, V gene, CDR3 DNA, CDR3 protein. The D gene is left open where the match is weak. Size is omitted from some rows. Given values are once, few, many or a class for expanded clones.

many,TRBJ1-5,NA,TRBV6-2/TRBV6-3,TGTGCCAGCACGCCTGGGACCGCAGATAGCAATCAGCCCCAGCATTTT,CASTPGTADSNQPQHF
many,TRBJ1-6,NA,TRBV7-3,TGTGCCAGCAGCCGGATCTATAATTCACCCCTCCACTTT,CASSRIYNSPLHF
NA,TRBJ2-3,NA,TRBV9,TGTGCCAGCAGCCAAGTAAGCGAGGGGGACACTACGCAGTATTTT,CASSQVSEGDTTQYF
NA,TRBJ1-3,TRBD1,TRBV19,TGTGCCAGTACCCCTGGGGACAGGGTACGATCTGGAAACACCATATATTTT,CASTPGDRVRSGNTIYF
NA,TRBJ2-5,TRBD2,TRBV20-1,TGCAGTGCTCCCGCGCTCTGGTGGGGGGGGGAGACCCAGTACTTC,CSAPALWWGGETQYF
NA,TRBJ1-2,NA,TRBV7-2,TGTGCCAGCAGCTTAGAAGGCGGGAGCTATCGCTACACCTTC,CASSLEGGSYRYTF
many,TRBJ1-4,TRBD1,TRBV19,TGTGCCAGTAGTATTGGTAGGACAGGGCTTTTTCGTGAAAAACTGTTTTTT,CASSIGRTGLFREKLFF
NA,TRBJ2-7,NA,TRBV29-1,TGCAGCGTACAGAAAGGGGAGGAGCAGTACTTC,CSVQKGEEQYF
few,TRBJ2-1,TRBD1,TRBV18,TGTGCCAGCTCACAGGGACAGGGGGCCCAAAACTCAAATGAGCAGTTCTTC,CASSQGQGAQNSNEQFF
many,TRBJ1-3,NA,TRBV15,TGTGCCACCAGCAGGGGCACAGGGTCTGGAAACACCATATATTTT,CATSRGTGSGNTIYF
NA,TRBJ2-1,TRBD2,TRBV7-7,TGTGCCAGCAGCTTGGGAATAGCGGGGGAGAGCTCCTACAATGAGCAGTTCTTC,CASSLGIAGESSYNEQFF
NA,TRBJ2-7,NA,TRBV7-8,TGTGCCAGCAGCTTCGTTGCGTATGGCTACGAGCAGTACTTC,CASSFVAYGYEQYF
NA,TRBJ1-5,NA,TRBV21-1,TGTGCCAGCAGCTTGTATAGACTATTATTGGAGACAGGGGAGGTTCAGCTCCAGCATTTT,CASSLYRLLLETGEVQLQHF
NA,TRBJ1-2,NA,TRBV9,TGTGCCAGCAGCCCCTCGGGGAACAGGGAATCTTTCTACACCTTC,CASSPSGNRESFYTF
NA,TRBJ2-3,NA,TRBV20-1,TGCAGTGCTAGAGGGCTATCCACAGATACGCAGTATTTT,CSARGLSTDTQYF
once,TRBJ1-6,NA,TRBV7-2,TGTGCCAGCAGCCTAGAAGTAAGCTCCCCCCTCCACTTT,CASSLEVSSPLHF
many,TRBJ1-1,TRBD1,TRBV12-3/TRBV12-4,TGTGCCAGCAGTTTTACTCAGGGGGCCGGCACTGAAGCTTTCTTT,CASSFTQGAGTEAFF
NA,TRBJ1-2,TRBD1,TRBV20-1,TGCAGTGCTTGGGACAGGGTGCTAGCTAACTATGGCTACACCTTC,CSAWDRVLANYGYTF
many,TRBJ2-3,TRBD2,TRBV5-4,TGTGCCAGCAGCCAGAAGCTGAGCGGGGGCCCGGGAGATACGCAGTATTTT,CASSQKLSGGPGDTQYF
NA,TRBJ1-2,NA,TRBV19,TGTGCCAGTAGCTTAGGGGATTTTGCATATGGCTACACCTTC,CASSLGDFAYGYTF
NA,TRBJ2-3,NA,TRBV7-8,TGTGCCAGCAGCCTACCGGGGGGCCACACAGATACGCAGTATTTT,CASSLPGGHTDTQYF
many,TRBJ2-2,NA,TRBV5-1,TGCGCCAGCAGCTTGGGGGGGCAGGTTTCCGCGACCGGGGAGCTGTTTTTT,CASSLGGQVSATGELFF
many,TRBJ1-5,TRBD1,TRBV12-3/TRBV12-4,TGTGCCAGCAGGGGGGGACAGCTCGACCTAGGGGGCAATCAGCCCCAGCATTTT,CASRGGQLDLGGNQPQHF
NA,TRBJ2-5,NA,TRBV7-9,TGTGCCAGCAGCGATGACGGTGTGCGTGGGCCCCAGTACTTC,CASSDDGVRGPQYF
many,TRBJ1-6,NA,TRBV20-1,TGCAGTGCTAGAGCCCGTTACTCCTATAATTCACCCCTCCACTTT,CSARARYSYNSPLHF
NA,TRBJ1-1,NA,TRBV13,TGTGCCAGCAGCCGACGGGGGGGTGAGACTGAAGCTTTCTTT,CASSRRGGETEAFF
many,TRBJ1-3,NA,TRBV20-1,TGCAGTGCTAGACTAGGGTTAGGTTTTGGAAACACCATATATTTT,CSARLGLGFGNTIYF
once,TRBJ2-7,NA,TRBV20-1,TGCAGCGCTGACAAGGGAGGATCCGCGCAGTACTTC,CSADKGGSAQYF
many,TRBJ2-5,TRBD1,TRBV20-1,TGCAGTGCCCCCTCAGGGGGTGGGCAAGAGACCCAGTACTTC,CSAPSGGGQETQYF
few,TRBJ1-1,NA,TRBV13,TGTGCCAGCAGCTTAGAGGGGGAAAACACTGAAGCTTTCTTT,CASSLEGENTEAFF
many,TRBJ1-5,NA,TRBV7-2,TGTGCCAGCAGCTGGGATTCAGGGAATCAGCCCCAGCATTTT,CASSWDSGNQPQHF
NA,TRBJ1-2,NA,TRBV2,TGTGCCAGCACCCATATAGGAACAGGCTACTCCTTC,CASTHIGTGYSF
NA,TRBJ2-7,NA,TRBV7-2,TGTGCCAGTAGTCCGCGGACAGCCTCGAACACTGAAGCTTACTTC,CASSPRTASNTEAYF
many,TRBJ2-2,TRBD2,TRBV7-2,TGTGCCAGCAGCTTAGCCGCGGGGGGGACCACCGCGGAGCTGTTTTTT,CASSLAAGGTTAELFF
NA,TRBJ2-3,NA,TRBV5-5,TGTGCCAGCAGCATGGCGGGCGCTCCCCCAGATACGCAGTATTTT,CASSMAGAPPDTQYF
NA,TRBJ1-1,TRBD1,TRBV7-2,TGTGCCAGCAGCTTAGTAGGGACAGGGGTGTCTGAAGCTTTCTTT,CASSLVGTGVSEAFF
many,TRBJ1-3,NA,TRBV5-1,TGCGCCAGCAGCCCGGAGGGCAACTCTGGAAACACCATATATTTT,CASSPEGNSGNTIYF
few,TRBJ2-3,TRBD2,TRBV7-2,TGTGCCAGCGGCCATGGGACTACCGATACGCAGTATTTT,CASGHGTTDTQYF
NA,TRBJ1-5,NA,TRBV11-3,TGTGCCAGCGCTCGGACCAGCTTCGGCAATCAGCCCCAGCATTTT,CASARTSFGNQPQHF
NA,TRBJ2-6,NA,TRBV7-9,TGTGCCAGCAGCTTTGGGCCGGCTGGGGCCAACGTCCTGACTTTC,CASSFGPAGANVLTF
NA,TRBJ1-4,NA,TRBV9,TGTGCCAGCAGCAAAAAAGGGGCTGGCAATGAAAAACTGTTTTTT,CASSKKGAGNEKLFF
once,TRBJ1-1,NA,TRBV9,TGTGCCAGCAGCGTCGGGGGGCAGTGGGGCGAGCAGGCTTTCTTT,CASSVGGQWGEQAFF
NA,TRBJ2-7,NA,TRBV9,TGCGCCAGCAGTGTAGGCACCCAAGGGGAGTTC,CASSVGTQGEF
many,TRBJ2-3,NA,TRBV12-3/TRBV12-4,TGTGCCAGCAGAGGGACTTGGGGAGATACGCAGTATTTT,CASRGTWGDTQYF
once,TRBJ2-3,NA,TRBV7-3,TGTGCCAGCAGTGCGCCGGGAGTCAACAATGAGCAGTTT,CASSAPGVNNEQF
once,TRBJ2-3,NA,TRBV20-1,TGCAGTGCTAGTTCGGGGGATCGGGGCTATACGCAGTATTTT,CSASSGDRGYTQYF
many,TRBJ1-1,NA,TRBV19,TGTGCCAGTAGTATAAGGGCGGTTAGTGGCACTGAAGCTTTCTTT,CASSIRAVSGTEAFF
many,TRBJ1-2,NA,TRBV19,TGTGCCAGTAGTTCGGGGGAGAGGTATGGCTACACCTTC,CASSSGERYGYTF
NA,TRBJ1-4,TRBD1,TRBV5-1,TGCGCCAGCAGCTTCCAGGCCGTGGGGACAGGATTGGAAAAACTGTTTTTT,CASSFQAVGTGLEKLFF
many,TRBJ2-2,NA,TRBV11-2,TGTGCCAGCAGCTTAGATTACAGGAACACCGGGGAGCTGTTTTTT,CASSLDYRNTGELFF
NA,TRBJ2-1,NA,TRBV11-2,TGTGCCAGCAGCTTAGACGGACTCTACACAGATACGCAGTTCTTC,CASSLDGLYTDTQFF
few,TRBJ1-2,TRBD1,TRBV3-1,TGTGCCAGCAGCCATGGGCCCAACAGGGGGTACTATGGCTACACCTTC,CASSHGPNRGYYGYTF
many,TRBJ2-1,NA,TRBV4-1,TGCGCCAGCAGCCACCCGTTGTTGCAGGGTGCTACTGGTGAGCAGTTCTTC,CASSHPLLQGATGEQFF
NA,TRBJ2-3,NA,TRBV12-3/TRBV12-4,TGTGCCAGCAGCCCGGCCGAGGAGGGTTTCACAGATACGCAGTATTTT,CASSPAEEGFTDTQYF
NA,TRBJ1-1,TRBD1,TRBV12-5,TGTGCTAGTGGGTTAGGACAGGCGAACACTGAAGCTTTCTTT,CASGLGQANTEAFF